This TCR beta chain stems from a study of spatial heterogeneity in lung cancer. CDR1 is SQVTM and CDR2 is ANQGSEA in the germline V gene. The CDR3 is 11 amino acids. V was pared by 2 bases and J by 8 bases, with 9 bases between. The sample's time point: sample taken at primary tumor resection. Extraction of whole RNA from tumor, nontumor lung or frozen PBMC preceded unsorted sequencing. This clonotype is medium-sized in the sample. TCRdb independently ran MiXCR on the 5' RACE reads; one entry per CDR3 protein. Among 11,000 or so distinct CDR3 sequences listed, 3.5% to 5% were seen once. The source material was normal lung tissue next to the tumor, sampled at surgery. This chain connects TRBV29-1 to TRBJ1-2; D gene ambiguous. This receptor was obtained from a male donor with early-stage non-small cell lung cancer. The CDR3 DNA follows: TGCAGCGTTGAATTAGTTCAGGGCTACACCTTC. It is translated as CSVELVQGYTF. Full variable domain (rest looked up from reference TRBV29-1 and TRBJ1-2): SAVISQKPSRDICQRGTSLTIQCQVDSQVTMMFWYRQQPGQSLTLIATANQGSEATYESGFVIDKFPISRPNLTFSTLTVSNMSPEDSSIYLCSVELVQGYTFGSGTRLTVV.